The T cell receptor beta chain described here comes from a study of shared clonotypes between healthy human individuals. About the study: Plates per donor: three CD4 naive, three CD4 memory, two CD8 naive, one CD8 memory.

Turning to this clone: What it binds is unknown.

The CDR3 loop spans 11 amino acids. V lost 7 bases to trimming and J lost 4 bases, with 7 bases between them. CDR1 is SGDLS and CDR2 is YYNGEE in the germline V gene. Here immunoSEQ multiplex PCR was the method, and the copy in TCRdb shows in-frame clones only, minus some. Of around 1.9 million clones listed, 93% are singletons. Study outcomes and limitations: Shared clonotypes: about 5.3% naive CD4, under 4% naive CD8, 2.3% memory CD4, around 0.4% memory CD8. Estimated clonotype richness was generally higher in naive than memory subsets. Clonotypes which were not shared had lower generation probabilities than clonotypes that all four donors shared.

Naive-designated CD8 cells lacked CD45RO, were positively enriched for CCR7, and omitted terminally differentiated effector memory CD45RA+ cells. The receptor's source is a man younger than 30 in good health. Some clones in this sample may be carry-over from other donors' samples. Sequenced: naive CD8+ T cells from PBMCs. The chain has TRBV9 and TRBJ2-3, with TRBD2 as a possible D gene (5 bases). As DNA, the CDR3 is TGTGCCAGCGGGAGTCCAGATACGCAGTATTTT. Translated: CASGSPDTQYF.